This T cell receptor (beta chain) stems from a study of blood T cell repertoires in COVID-19. Study-wide context: Donors in the United States, Italy and Spain gave samples during acute or convalescent COVID-19.

CDR3 length: 14 residues. CDR1 and CDR2 (germline): KGHDR, SFDVKD. V lost 4 bases to trimming and J lost 6 bases, with 15 bases between them. The repertoire was sequenced with immunoSEQ multiplex PCR; TCRdb's copy has only in-frame clones and lacks some. The repertoire holds 45,000 to 65,000 clones, with around 75% as singletons. This clonotype was sampled from a human donor in a cohort sampled during active COVID-19. The material sequenced was peripheral blood. J is TRBJ2-7 and V is TRBV24-1; a possible D gene is TRBD2 (5 bases). The DNA of the CDR3 is TGTGCCACCAGTGAACTGAATCGGGGTAGCGAGCAGTACTTC. Protein: CATSELNRGSEQYF.